This T cell receptor (beta chain) was captured in a study of OX40 agonist ivuxolimab in advanced cancers. About the study: Each dose-escalation patient presented with hepatocellular carcinoma, melanoma, renal cell or head and neck cancer.

TCRdb keeps only in-frame clones here, not all; method: immunoSEQ multiplex PCR. The top ten hold 0.9% to 1.2% of the sample, which has 48,000 or so clones, approximately 84% seen once. This CDR3 is 12 amino acids long. Trimming pared 4 bases from V and 3 bases from J, leaving 6 bases between. Germline CDR1 and CDR2: SGHNT and YENEEA. In its sample, this clone was seen once. The sample here was CD4+ or CD8+ T cells sorted from blood, taken in a trial of the OX40 agonist ivuxolimab. This chain connects TRBV11-3 to TRBJ1-1; unclear D gene. The sequence derives from an adult with an advanced solid tumor such as melanoma, head and neck, liver or kidney cancer. This CDR3 reads CASSSEDTEAFF. CDR3 coding DNA: TGTGCCAGCAGCTCCGAGGACACTGAAGCTTTCTTT.